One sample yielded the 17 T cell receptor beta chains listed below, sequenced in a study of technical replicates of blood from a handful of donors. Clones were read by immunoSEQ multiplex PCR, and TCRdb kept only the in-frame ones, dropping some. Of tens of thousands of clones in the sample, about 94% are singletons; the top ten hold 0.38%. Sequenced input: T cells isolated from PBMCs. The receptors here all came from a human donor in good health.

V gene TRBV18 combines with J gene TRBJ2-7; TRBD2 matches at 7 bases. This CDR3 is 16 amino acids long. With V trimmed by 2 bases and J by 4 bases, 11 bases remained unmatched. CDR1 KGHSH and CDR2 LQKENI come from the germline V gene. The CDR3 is CASSPEGGREKYEQYF. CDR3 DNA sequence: TGTGCCAGCTCACCAGAAGGTGGGCGGGAGAAGTACGAGCAGTACTTC. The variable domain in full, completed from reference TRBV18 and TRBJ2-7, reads NAGVMQNPRHLVRRRGQEARLRCSPMKGHSHVYWYRQLPEEGLKFMVYLQKENIIDESGMPKERFSAEFPKEGPSILRIQQVVRGDSAAYFCASSPEGGREKYEQYFGPGTRLTVT.

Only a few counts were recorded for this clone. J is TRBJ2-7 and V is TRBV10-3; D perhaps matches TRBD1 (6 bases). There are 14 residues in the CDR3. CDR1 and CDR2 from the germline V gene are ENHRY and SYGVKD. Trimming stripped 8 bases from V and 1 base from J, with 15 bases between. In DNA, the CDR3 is TGTGCCATCCTTCCCCCGGGACAATCCTACGAGCAGTACTTC. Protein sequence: CAILPPGQSYEQYF.

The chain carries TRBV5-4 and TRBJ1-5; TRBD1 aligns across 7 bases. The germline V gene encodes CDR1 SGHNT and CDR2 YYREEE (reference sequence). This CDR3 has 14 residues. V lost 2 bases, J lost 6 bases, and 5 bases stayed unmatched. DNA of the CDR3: TGTGCCAGCAGCTTTCAGGGGGTAGGTCAGCCCCAGCATTTT. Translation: CASSFQGVGQPQHF. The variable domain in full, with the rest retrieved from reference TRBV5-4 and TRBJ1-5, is ETGVTQSPTHLIKTRGQQVTLRCSSQSGHNTVSWYQQALGQGPQFIFQYYREEENGRGNFPPRFSGLQFPNYSSELNVNALELDDSALYLCASSFQGVGQPQHFGDGTRLSIL.

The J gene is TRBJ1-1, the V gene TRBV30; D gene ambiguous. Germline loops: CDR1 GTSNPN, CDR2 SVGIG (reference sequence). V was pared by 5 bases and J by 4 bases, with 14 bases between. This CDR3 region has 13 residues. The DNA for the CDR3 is TGTGCCTGGGGACGGGGAGCCGGCACTGAAGCTTTCTTT. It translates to CAWGRGAGTEAFF.

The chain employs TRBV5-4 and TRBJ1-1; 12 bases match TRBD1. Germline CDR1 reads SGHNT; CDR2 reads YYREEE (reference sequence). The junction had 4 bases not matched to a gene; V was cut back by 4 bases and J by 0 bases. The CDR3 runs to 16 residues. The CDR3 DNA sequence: TGTGCCAGCAGCGTAGGGACAGGGGGCATGAACACTGAAGCTTTCTTT. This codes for CASSVGTGGMNTEAFF.

The CDR3 region has the DNA TGTGCCAGCAGTTTACGGGCGCGGGTACCCTCCTACGAGCAGTACTTC. It codes for CASSLRARVPSYEQYF. The chain uses TRBV28 and TRBJ2-7; possible D gene TRBD2, 5 bases. From germline, CDR1 is MDHEN and CDR2 SYDVKM. The CDR3 sequence is 16 residues long. V lost 2 bases to trimming and J lost 0 bases, with 14 bases between them.

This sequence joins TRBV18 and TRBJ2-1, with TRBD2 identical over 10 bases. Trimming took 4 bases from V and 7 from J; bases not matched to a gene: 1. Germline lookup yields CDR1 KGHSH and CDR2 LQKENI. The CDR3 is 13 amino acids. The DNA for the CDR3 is TGTGCCAGCTCACTAGCGGGAGGAAATGAGCAGTTCTTC. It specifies CASSLAGGNEQFF.

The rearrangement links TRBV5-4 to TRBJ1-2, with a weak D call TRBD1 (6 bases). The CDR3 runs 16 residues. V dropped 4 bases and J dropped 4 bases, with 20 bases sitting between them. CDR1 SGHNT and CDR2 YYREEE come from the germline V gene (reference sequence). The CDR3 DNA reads TGTGCCAGCAGCGCATGGAACAGGGTCGGAGTCTATGGCTACACCTTC. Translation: CASSAWNRVGVYGYTF.

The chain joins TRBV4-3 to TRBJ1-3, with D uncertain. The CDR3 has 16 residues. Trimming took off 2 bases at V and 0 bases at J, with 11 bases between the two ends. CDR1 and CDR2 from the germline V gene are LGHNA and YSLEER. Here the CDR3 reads CASSQIRFDSGNTIYF. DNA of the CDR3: TGCGCCAGCAGCCAAATTCGGTTCGACTCTGGAAACACCATATATTTT.

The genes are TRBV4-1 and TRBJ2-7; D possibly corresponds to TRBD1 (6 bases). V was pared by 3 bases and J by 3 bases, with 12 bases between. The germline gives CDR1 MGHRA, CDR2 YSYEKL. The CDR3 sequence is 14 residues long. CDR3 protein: CASSQTQGFYEQYF. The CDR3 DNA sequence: TGCGCCAGCAGCCAGACCCAGGGGTTCTACGAGCAGTACTTC.

CDR3 in DNA: TGCGCCAGCAGCCTCCAACTAGCAGATACGCAGTATTTT. This sequence encodes CASSLQLADTQYF. This sequence joins TRBV5-1 and TRBJ2-3; maybe TRBD2 (5 bases). The CDR3 runs 13 residues. The V and J ends lost 4 bases and 4 bases respectively, with 10 bases between them. Germline V gene data show CDR1 as SGHRS and CDR2 as YFSETQ. Together with reference TRBV5-1 and TRBJ2-3, the CDR3 gives the full variable domain: KAGVTQTPRYLIKTRGQQVTLSCSPISGHRSVSWYQQTPGQGLQFLFEYFSETQRNKGNFPGRFSGRQFSNSRSEMNVSTLELGDSALYLCASSLQLADTQYFGPGTRLTVL.

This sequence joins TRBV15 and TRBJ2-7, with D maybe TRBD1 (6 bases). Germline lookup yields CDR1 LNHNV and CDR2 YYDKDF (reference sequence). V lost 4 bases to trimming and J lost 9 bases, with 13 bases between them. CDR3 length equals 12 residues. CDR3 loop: CATSTTGNVQYF. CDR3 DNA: TGTGCCACCAGCACCACAGGGAACGTGCAGTACTTC.

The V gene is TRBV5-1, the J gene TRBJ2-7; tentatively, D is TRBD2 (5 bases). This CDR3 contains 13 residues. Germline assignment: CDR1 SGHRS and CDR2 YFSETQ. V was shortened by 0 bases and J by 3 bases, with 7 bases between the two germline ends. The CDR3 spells CASSLASSYEQYF. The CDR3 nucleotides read TGCGCCAGCAGCTTGGCTAGCAGCTACGAGCAGTACTTC.

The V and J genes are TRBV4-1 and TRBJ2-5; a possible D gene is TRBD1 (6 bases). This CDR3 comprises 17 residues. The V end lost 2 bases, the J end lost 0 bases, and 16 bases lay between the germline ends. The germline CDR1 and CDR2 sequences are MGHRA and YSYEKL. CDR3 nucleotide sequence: TGCGCCAGCAGCCAACCCATGACAGGCCCCGACCAAGAGACCCAGTACTTC. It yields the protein CASSQPMTGPDQETQYF.

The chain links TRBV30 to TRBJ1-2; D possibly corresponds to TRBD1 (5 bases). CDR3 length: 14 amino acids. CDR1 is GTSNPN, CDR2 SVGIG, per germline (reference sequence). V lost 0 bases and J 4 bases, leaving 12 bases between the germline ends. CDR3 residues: CAWSVLTGGYGYTF. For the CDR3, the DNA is TGTGCCTGGAGTGTACTAACGGGGGGCTATGGCTACACCTTC.

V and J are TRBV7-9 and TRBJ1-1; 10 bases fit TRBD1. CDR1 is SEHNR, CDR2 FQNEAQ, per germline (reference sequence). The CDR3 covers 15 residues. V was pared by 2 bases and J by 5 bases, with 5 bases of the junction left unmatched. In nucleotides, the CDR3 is TGTGCCAGCAGCTTACCGGGACAGGGGCGGACTGAAGCTTTCTTT. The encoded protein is CASSLPGQGRTEAFF.

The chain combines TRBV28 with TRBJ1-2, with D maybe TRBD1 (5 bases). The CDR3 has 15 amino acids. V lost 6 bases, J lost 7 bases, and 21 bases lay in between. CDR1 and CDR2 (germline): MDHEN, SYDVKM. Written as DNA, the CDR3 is TGTGCCAGCAGCGGCGGGGACGGGCCTTATAGTGGCTACACCTTC. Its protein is CASSGGDGPYSGYTF.